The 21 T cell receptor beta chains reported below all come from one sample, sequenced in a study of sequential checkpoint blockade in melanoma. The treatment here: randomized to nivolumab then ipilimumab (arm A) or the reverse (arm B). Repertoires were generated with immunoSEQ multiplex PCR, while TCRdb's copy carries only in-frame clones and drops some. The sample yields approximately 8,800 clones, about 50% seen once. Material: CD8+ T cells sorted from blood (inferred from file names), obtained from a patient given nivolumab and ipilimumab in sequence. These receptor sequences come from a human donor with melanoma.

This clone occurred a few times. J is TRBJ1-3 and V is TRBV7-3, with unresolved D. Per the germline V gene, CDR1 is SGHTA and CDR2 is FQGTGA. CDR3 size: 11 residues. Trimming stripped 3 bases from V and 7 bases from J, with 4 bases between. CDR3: CASSFSNTIYF. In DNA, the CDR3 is TGTGCCAGCAGCTTTTCGAACACCATATATTTT.

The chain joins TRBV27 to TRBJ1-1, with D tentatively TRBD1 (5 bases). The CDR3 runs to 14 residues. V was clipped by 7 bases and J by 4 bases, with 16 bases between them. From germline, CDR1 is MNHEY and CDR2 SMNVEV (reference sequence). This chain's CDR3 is CASTPGAGSTEAFF. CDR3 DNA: TGTGCCAGCACCCCGGGAGCAGGGAGCACTGAAGCTTTCTTT.

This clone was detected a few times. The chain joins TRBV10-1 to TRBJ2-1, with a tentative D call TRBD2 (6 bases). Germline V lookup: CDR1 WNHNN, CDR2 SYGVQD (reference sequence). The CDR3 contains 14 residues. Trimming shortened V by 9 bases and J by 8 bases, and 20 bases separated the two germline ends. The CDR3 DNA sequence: TGCGCCAGTCTTGTGGGACTTGAGTTTGATGAGCAGTTCTTC. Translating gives CASLVGLEFDEQFF.

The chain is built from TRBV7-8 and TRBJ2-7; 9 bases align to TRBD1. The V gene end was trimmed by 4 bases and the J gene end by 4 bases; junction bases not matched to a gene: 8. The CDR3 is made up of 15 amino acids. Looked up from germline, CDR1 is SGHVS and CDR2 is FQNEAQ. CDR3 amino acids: CASSWRTGDQYEQYF. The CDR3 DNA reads TGTGCCAGCAGCTGGAGGACAGGGGATCAGTACGAGCAGTACTTC.

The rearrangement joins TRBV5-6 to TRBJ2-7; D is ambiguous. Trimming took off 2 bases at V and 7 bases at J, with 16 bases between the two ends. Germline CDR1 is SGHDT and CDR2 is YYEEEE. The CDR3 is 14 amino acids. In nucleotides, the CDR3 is TGTGCCAGCAGCTTCGGGTCTGGTCGCACGGAGCAGTACTTC. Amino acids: CASSFGSGRTEQYF.

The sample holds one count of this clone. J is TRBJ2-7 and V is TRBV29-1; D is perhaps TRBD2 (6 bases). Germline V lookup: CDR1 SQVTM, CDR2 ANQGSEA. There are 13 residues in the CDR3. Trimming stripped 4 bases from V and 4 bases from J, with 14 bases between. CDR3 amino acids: CSVVGGSLYEQYF. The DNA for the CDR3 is TGCAGCGTTGTAGGAGGGTCCCTATACGAGCAGTACTTC.

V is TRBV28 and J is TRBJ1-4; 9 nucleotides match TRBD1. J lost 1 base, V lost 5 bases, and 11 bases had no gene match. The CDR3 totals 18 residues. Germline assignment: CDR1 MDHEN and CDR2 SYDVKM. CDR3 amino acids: CASSPRDREVVTNEKLFF. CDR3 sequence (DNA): TGTGCCAGCAGTCCCCGGGACAGGGAGGTTGTAACTAATGAAAAACTGTTTTTT.

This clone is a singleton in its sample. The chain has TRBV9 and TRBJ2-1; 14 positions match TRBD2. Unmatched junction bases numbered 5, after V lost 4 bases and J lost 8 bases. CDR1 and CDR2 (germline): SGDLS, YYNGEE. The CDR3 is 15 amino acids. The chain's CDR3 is CASSPGTSGGDEQFF. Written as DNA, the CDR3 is TGTGCCAGCAGCCCGGGGACTAGCGGGGGTGATGAGCAGTTCTTC.

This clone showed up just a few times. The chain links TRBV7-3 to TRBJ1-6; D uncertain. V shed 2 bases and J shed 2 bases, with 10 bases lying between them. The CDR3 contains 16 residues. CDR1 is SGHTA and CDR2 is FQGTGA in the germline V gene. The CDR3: CASSLLSQTYNSPLHF. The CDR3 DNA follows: TGTGCCAGCAGCTTACTCTCGCAGACCTATAATTCACCCCTCCACTTT.

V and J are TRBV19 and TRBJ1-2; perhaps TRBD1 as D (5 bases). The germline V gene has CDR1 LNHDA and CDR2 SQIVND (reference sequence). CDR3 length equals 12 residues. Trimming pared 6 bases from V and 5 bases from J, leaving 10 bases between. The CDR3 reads CASSGGDYGYTF. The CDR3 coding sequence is TGTGCCAGTAGCGGGGGTGATTATGGCTACACCTTC.

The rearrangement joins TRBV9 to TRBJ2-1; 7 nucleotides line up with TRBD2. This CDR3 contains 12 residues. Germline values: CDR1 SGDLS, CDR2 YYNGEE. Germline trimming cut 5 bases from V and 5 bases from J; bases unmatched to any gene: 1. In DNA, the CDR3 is TGTGCCAGCAGGGGGGGGGACAATGAGCAGTTCTTC. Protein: CASRGGDNEQFF.

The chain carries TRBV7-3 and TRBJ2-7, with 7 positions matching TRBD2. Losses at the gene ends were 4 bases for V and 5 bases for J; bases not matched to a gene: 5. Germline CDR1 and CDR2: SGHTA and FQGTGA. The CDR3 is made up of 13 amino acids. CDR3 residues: CASSYGGGDEQYF. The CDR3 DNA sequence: TGTGCCAGCAGCTACGGTGGGGGGGACGAGCAGTACTTC.

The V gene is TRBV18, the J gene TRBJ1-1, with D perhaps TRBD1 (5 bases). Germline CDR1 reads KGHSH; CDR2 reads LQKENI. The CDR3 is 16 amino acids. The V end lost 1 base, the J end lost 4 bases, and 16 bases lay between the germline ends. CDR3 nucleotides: TGTGCCAGCTCACCACGTGGGGGGGAGCACGCCACTGAAGCTTTCTTT. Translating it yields CASSPRGGEHATEAFF.

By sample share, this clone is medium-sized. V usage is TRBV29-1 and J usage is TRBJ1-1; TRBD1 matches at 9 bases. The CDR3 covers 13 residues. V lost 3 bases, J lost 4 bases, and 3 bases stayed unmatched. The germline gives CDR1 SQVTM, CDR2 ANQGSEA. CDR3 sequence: CSVDVTGGTEAFF. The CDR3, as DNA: TGCAGCGTTGACGTGACAGGGGGCACTGAAGCTTTCTTT.

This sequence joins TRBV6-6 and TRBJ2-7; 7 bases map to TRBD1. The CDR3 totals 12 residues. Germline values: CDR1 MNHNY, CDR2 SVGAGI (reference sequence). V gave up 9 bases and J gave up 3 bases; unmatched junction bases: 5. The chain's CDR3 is CASQRDSYEQYF. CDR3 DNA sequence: TGTGCCAGTCAAAGGGACAGCTACGAGCAGTACTTC.

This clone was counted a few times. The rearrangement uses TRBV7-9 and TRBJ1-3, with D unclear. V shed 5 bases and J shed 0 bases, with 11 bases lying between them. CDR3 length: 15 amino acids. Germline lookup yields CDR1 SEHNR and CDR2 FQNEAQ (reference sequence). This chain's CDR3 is CASSDSLFSGNTIYF. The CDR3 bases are TGTGCCAGCAGCGACTCCTTATTCTCTGGAAACACCATATATTTT.

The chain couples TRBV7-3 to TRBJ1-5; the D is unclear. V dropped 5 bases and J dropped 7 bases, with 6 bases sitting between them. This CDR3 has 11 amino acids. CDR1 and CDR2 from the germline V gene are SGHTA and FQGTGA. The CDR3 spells CASSPHQPQHF. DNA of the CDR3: TGTGCCAGCAGCCCACACCAGCCCCAGCATTTT.

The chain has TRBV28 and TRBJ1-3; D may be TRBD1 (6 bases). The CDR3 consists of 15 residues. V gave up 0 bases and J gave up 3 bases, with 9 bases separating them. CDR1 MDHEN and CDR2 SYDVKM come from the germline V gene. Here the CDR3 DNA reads TGTGCCAGCAGTTTATGGGACAGCCTTGGAAACACCATATATTTT. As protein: CASSLWDSLGNTIYF.

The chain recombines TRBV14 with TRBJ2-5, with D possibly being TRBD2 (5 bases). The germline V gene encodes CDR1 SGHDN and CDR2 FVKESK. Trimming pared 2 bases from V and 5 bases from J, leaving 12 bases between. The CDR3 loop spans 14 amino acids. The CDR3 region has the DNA TGTGCCAGCAGCCAAAGATCTAGCCGCGAGACCCAGTACTTC. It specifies CASSQRSSRETQYF.

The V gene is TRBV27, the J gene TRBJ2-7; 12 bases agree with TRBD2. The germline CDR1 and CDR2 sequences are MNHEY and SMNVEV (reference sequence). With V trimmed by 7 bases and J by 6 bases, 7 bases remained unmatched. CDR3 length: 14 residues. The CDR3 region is CASTPSGGAGEQYF. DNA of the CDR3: TGTGCCAGCACCCCTAGCGGGGGGGCCGGCGAGCAGTACTTC.

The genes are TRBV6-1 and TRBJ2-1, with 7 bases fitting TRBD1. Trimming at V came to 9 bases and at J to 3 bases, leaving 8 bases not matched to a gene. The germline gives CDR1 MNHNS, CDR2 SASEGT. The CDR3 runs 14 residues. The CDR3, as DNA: TGTGCCAGTTCGGACAGGCCCGACTACAATGAGCAGTTCTTC. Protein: CASSDRPDYNEQFF.